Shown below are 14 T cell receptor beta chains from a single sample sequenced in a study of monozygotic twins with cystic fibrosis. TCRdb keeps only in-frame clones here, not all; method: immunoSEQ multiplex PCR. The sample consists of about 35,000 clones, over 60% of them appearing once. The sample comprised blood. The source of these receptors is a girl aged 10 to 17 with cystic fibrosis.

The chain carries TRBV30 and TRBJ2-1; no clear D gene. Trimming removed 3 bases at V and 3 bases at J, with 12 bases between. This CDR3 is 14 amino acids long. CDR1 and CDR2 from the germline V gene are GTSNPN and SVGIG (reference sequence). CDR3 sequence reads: CAWSPMDGYNEQFF. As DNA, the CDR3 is TGTGCCTGGAGCCCCATGGACGGCTACAATGAGCAGTTCTTC.

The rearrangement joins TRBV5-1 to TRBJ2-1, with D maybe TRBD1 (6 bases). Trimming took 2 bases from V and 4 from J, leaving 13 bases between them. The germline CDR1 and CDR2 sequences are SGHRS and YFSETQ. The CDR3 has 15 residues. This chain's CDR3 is CASSFGQSLYNEQFF. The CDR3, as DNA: TGCGCCAGCAGCTTTGGACAGTCCCTTTACAATGAGCAGTTCTTC.

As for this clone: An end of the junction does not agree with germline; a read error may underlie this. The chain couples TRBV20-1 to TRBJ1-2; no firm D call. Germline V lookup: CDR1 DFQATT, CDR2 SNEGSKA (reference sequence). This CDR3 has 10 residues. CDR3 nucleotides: TGCAGTGCAAGAGACTATGGCTACACCTTC. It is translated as CSARDYGYTF.

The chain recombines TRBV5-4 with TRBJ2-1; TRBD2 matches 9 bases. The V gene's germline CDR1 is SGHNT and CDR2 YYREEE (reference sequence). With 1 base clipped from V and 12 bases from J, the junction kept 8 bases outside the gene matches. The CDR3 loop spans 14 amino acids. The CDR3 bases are TGTGCCAGCAGCTTGTTGCGGGAGGGCCATCGGCAGTTCTTC. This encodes CASSLLREGHRQFF.

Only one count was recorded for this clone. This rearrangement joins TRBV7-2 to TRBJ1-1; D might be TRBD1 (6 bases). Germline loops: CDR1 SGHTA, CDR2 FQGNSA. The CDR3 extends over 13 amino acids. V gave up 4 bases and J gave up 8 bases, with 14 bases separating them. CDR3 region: CASSSYREREAFF. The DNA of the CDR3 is TGTGCCAGCAGCTCATACAGGGAGCGGGAAGCTTTCTTT. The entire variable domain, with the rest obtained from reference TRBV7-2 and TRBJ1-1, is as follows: GAGVSQSPSNKVTEKGKDVELRCDPISGHTALYWYRQSLGQGLEFLIYFQGNSAPDKSGLPSDRFSAERTGGSVSTLTIQRTQQEDSAVYLCASSSYREREAFFGQGTRLTVV.

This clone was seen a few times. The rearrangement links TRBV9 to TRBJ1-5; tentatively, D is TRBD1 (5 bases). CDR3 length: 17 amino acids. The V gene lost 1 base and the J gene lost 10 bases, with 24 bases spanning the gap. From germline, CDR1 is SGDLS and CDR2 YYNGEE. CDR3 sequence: CASSVPPTVRRVSPQHF. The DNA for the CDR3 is TGTGCCAGCAGCGTACCTCCGACAGTCCGAAGGGTGAGTCCCCAGCATTTT.

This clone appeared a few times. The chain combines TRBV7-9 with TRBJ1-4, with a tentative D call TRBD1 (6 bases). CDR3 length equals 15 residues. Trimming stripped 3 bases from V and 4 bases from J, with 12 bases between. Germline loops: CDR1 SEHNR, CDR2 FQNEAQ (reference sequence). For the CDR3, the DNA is TGTGCCAGCAGCTTCACCTTACAGGGTAATGAAAAACTGTTTTTT. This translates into CASSFTLQGNEKLFF.

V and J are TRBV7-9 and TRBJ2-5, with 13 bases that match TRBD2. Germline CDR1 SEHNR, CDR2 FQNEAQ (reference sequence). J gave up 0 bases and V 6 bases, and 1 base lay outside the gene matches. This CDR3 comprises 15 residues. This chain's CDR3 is CASSGTSGNQETQYF. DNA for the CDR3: TGTGCCAGCAGTGGGACTAGCGGGAACCAAGAGACCCAGTACTTC.

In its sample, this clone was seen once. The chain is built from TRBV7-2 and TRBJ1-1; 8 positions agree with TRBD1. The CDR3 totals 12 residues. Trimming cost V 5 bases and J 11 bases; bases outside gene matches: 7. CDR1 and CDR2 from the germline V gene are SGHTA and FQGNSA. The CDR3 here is CASSPGQGRAFF. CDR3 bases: TGTGCCAGCAGCCCCGGACAGGGACGGGCTTTCTTT.

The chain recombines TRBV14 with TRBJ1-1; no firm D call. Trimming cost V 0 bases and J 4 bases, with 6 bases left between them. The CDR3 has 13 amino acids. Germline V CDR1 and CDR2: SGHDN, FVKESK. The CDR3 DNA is TGTGCCAGCAGCCAAGATATGGGCACTGAAGCTTTCTTT. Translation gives CASSQDMGTEAFF.

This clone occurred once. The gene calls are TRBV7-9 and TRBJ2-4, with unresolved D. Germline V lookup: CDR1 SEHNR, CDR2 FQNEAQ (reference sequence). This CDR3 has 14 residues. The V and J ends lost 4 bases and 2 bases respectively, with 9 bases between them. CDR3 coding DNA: TGTGCCAGCAGCTCCCAGGCTTCCAAAAACATTCAGTACTTC. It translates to CASSSQASKNIQYF.

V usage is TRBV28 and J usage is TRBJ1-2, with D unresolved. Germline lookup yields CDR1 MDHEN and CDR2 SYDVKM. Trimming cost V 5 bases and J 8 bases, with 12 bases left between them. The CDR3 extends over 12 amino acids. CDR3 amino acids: CASSAPPEGYTF. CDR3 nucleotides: TGTGCCAGCAGTGCCCCCCCAGAGGGCTACACCTTC.

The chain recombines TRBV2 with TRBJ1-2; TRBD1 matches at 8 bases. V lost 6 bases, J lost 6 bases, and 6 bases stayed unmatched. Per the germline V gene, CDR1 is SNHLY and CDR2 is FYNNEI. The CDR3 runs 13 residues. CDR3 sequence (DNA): TGTGCCAGCAGGGAGGACAGGGAACATGGCTACACCTTC. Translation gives CASREDREHGYTF. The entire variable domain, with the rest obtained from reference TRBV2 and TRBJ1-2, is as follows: EPEVTQTPSHQVTQMGQEVILRCVPISNHLYFYWYRQILGQKVEFLVSFYNNEISEKSEIFDDQFSVERPDGSNFTLKIRSTKLEDSAMYFCASREDREHGYTFGSGTRLTVV.

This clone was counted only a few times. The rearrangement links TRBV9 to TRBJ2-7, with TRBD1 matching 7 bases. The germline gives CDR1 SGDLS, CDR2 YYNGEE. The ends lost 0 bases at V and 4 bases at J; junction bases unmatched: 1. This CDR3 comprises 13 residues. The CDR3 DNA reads TGTGCCAGCAGCGTAGCGACAGGGTACGAGCAGTACTTC. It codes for CASSVATGYEQYF. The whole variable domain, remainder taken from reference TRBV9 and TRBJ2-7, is DSGVTQTPKHLITATGQRVTLRCSPRSGDLSVYWYQQSLDQGLQFLIQYYNGEERAKGNILERFSAQQFPDLHSELNLSSLELGDSALYFCASSVATGYEQYFGPGTRLTVT.